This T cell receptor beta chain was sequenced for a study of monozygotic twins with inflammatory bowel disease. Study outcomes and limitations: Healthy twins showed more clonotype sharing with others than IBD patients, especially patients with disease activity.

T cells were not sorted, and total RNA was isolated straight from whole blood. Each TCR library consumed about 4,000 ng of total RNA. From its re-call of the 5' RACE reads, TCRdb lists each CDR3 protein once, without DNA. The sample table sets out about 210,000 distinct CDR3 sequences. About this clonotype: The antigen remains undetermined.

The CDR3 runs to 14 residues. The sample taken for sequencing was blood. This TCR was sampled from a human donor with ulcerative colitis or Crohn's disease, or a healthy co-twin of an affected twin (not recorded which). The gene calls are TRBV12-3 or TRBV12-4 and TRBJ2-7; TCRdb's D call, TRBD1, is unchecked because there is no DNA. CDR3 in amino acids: CASSSRDRYYEQYF.